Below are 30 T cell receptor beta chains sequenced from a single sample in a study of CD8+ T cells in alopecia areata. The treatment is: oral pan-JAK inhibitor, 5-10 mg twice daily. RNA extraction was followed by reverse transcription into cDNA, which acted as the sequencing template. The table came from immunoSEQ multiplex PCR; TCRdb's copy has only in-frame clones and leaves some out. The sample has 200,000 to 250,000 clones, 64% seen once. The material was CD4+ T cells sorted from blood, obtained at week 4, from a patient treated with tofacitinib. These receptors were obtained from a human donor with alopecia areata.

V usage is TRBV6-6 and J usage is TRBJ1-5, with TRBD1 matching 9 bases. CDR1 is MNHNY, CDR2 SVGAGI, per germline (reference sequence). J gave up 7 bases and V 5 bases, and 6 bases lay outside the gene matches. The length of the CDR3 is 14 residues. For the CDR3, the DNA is TGTGCCAGCAGTACCGGACAGGGGATCCAGCCCCAGCATTTT. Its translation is CASSTGQGIQPQHF.

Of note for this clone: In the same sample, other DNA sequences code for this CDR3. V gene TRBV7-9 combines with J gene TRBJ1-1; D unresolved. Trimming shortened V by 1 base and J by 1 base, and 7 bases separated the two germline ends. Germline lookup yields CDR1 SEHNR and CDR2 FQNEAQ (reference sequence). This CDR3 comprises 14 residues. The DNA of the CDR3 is TGTGCCAGCAGCTTAGGGGTGGGGAACACTGAAGCTTTCTTT. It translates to CASSLGVGNTEAFF.

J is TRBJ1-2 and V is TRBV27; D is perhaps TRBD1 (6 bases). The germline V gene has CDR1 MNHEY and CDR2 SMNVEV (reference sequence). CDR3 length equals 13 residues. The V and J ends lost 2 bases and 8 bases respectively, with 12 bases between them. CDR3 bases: TGTGCCAGCAGTTTACGGGGGGCTGAGGGCTACACCTTC. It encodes CASSLRGAEGYTF.

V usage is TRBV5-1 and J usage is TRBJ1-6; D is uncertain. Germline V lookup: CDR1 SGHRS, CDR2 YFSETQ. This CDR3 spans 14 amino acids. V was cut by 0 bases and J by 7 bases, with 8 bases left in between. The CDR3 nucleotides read TGCGCCAGCAGCTTGGATGTGGAGAATTCACCCCTCCACTTT. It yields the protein CASSLDVENSPLHF.

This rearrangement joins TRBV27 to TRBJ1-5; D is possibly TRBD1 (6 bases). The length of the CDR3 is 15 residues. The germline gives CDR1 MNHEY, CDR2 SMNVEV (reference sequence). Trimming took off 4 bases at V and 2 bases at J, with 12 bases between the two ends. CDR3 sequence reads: CASSYQGRRNQPQHF. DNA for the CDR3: TGTGCCAGCAGTTATCAGGGGAGGCGCAATCAGCCCCAGCATTTT.

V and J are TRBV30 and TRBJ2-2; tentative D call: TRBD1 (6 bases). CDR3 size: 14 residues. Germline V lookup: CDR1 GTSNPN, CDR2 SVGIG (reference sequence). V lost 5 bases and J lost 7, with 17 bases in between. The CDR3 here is CAWSRDNSGGELFF. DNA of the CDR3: TGTGCCTGGTCCCGGGACAATTCTGGCGGGGAGCTGTTTTTT.

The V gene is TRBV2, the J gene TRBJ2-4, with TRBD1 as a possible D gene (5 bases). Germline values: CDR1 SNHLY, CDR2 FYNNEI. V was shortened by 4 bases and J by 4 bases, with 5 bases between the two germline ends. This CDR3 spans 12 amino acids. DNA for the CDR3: TGTGCCAGCAGTGCAGGGAAAAACATTCAGTACTTC. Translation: CASSAGKNIQYF.

CDR3 nucleotides: TGTGCCAGCAGCCCCGATGGCACAGATACGCAGTATTTT. Translating gives CASSPDGTDTQYF. This chain joins TRBV11-2 and TRBJ2-3; D is unclear. The length of the CDR3 is 13 residues. Trimming pared 5 bases from V and 1 base from J, leaving 7 bases between. The V gene's germline CDR1 is SGHAT and CDR2 FQNNGV.

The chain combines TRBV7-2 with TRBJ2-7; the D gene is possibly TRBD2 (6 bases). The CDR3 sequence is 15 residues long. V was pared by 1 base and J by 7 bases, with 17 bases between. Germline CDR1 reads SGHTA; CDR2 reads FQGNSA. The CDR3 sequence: CASSLEVAARGEQYF. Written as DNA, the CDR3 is TGTGCCAGCAGCTTAGAGGTAGCGGCCCGGGGGGAGCAGTACTTC. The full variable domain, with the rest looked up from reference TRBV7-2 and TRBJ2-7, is GAGVSQSPSNKVTEKGKDVELRCDPISGHTALYWYRQSLGQGLEFLIYFQGNSAPDKSGLPSDRFSAERTGGSVSTLTIQRTQQEDSAVYLCASSLEVAARGEQYFGPGTRLTVT.

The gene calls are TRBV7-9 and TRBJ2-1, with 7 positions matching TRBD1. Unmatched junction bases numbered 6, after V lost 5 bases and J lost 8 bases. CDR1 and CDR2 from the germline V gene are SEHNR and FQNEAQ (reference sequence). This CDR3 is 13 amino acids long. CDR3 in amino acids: CASSPGTEDEQFF. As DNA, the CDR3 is TGTGCCAGCAGCCCCGGGACAGAGGATGAGCAGTTCTTC.

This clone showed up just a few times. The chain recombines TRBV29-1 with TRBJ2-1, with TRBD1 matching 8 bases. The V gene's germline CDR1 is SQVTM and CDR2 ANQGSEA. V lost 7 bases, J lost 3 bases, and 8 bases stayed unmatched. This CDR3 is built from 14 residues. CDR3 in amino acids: CSAKGQAGYNEQFF. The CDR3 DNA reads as TGCAGCGCGAAGGGACAGGCCGGCTACAATGAGCAGTTCTTC.

The CDR3 region has the DNA TGTGCCTGGAGCATTAGGAGGGAGCTGTTTTTT. Translating gives CAWSIRRELFF. V gene TRBV30 combines with J gene TRBJ2-2; no reliable D call. The CDR3 consists of 11 residues. The V gene's germline CDR1 is GTSNPN and CDR2 SVGIG (reference sequence). Trimming pared 3 bases from V and 9 bases from J, leaving 8 bases between.

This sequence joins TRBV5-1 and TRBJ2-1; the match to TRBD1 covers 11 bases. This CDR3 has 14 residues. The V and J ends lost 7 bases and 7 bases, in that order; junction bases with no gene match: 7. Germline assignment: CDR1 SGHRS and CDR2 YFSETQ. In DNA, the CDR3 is TGCGCCAGCTGCCCGGGACAGGGGGGGAATGAGCAGTTCTTC. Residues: CASCPGQGGNEQFF.

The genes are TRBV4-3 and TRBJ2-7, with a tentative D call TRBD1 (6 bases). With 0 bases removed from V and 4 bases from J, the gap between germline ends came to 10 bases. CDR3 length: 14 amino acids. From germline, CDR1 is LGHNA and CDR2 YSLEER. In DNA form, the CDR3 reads TGCGCCAGCAGCCAAGAAAACAGGGCGTACGAGCAGTACTTC. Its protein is CASSQENRAYEQYF.

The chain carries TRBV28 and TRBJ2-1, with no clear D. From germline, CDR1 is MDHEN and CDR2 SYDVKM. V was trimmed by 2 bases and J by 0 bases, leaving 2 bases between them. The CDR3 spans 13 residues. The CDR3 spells CASSLNSYNEQFF. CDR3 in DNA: TGTGCCAGCAGTTTAAACTCCTACAATGAGCAGTTCTTC.

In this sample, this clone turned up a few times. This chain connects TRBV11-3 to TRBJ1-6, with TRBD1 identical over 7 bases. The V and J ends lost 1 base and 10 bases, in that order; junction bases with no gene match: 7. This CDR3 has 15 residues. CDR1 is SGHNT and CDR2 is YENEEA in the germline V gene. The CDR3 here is CASSLGRQGSSPLHF. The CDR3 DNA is TGTGCCAGCAGCTTAGGCCGACAGGGAAGCTCACCCCTCCACTTT. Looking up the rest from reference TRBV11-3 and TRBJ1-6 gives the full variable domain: EAGVVQSPRYKIIEKKQPVAFWCNPISGHNTLYWYLQNLGQGPELLIRYENEEAVDDSQLPKDRFSAERLKGVDSTLKIQPAELGDSAVYLCASSLGRQGSSPLHFGNGTRLTVT.

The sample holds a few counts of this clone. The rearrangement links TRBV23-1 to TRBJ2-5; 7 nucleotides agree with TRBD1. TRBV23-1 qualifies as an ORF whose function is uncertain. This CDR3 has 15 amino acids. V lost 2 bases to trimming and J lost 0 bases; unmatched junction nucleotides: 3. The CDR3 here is CASSQKQGNQETQYF. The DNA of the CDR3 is TGCGCCAGCAGTCAAAAACAGGGGAACCAAGAGACCCAGTACTTC.

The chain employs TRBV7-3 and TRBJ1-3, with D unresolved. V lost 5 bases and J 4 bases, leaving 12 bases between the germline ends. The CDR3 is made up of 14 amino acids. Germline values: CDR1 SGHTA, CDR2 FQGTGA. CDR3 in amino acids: CASSPAHGGNTIYF. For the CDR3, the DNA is TGTGCCAGCAGCCCAGCCCATGGCGGAAACACCATATATTTT.

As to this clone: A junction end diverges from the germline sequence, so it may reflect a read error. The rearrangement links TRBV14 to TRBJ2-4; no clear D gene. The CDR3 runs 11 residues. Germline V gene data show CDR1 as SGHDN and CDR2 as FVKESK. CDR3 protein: CASSHSGPRHF. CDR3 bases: TGTGCCAGCAGCCACTCGGGCCCTAGGCACTTC.

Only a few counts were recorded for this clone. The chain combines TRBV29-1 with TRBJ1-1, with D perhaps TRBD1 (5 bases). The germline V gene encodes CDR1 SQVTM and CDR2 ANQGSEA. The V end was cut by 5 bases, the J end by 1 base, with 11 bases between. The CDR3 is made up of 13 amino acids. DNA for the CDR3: TGCAGCGTTAGGCTACAGGAGAACACTGAAGCTTTCTTT. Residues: CSVRLQENTEAFF. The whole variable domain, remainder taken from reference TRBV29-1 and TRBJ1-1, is SAVISQKPSRDICQRGTSLTIQCQVDSQVTMMFWYRQQPGQSLTLIATANQGSEATYESGFVIDKFPISRPNLTFSTLTVSNMSPEDSSIYLCSVRLQENTEAFFGQGTRLTVV.

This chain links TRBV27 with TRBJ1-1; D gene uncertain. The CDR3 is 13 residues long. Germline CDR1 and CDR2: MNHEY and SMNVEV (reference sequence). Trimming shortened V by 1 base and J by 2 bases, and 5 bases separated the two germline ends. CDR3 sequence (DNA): TGTGCCAGCAGTTTATTTAGTAACACTGAAGCTTTCTTT. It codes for CASSLFSNTEAFF.

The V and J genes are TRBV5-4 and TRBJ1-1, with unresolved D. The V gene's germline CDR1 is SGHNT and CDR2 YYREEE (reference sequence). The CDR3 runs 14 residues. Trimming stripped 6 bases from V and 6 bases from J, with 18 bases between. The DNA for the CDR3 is TGTGCCAGCAACCCGGGAGGGTCCCTATCTGAAGCTTTCTTT. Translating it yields CASNPGGSLSEAFF.

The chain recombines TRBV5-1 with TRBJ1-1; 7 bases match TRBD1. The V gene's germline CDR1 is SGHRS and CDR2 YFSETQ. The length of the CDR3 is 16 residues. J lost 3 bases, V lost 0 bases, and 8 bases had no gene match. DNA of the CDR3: TGCGCCAGCAGCTTGGGGGACAGCCTAATCGACACTGAAGCTTTCTTT. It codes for CASSLGDSLIDTEAFF.

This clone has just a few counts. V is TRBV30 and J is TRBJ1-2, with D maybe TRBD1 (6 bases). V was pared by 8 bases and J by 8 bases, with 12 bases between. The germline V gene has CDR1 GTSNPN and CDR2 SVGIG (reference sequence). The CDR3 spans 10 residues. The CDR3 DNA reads TGTGCCGGGGGCCCCCGGGGCTACACCTTC. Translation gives CAGGPRGYTF.

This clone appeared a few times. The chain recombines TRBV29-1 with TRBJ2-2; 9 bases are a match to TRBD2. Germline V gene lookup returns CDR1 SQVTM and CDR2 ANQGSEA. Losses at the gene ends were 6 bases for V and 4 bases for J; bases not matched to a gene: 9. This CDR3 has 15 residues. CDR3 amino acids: CSVTRSGGGTGELFF. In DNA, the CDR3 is TGCAGCGTGACCCGTAGCGGGGGCGGCACCGGGGAGCTGTTTTTT.

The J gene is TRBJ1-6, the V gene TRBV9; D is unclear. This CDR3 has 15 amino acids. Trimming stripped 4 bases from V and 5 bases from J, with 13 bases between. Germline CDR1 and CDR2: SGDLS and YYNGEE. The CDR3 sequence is CASSTTGKNNSPLHF. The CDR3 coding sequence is TGTGCCAGCAGCACAACTGGAAAAAATAATTCACCCCTCCACTTT.

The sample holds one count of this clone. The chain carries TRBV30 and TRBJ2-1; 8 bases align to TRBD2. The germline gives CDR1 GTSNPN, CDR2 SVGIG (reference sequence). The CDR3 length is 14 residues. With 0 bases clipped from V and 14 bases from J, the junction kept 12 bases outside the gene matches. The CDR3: CAWSVGGSGAAEFF. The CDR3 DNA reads TGTGCCTGGAGTGTAGGCGGTAGCGGGGCGGCAGAGTTCTTC.

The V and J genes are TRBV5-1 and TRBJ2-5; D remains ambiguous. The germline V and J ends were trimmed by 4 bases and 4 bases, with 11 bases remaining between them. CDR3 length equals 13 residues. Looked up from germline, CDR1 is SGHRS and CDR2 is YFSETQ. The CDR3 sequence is CASSLAAGETQYF. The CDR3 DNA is TGCGCCAGCAGCCTTGCGGCAGGAGAGACCCAGTACTTC.

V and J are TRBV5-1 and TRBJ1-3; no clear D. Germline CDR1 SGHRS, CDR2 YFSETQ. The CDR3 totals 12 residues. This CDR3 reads CASAPDGNTIYF. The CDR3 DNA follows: TGCGCTAGCGCGCCGGACGGCAACACCATATATTTT.

For the CDR3, the DNA is TGCAGCGGGCAGCCGGGACAACGGACCCAGTACTTC. As protein: CSGQPGQRTQYF. V gene TRBV29-1 combines with J gene TRBJ2-5, with TRBD1 as a possible D gene (6 bases). V was cut by 7 bases and J by 7 bases, with 16 bases left in between. From germline, CDR1 is SQVTM and CDR2 ANQGSEA. The CDR3 is 12 amino acids.